This is a list of T cell receptor beta chains from one sample in a study of T-cell reconstitution after alpha-beta-depleted transplantation in children. Each CDR3 protein is one row after TCRdb ran MiXCR on the PCR reads. The sample has 450,000 to 600,000 distinct CDR3 sequences, about 10% seen once. Sequencing used PBMCs, obtained before TCRalphabeta/CD19-depleted stem cell transplant. The receptors here all came from a child aged 2 to 9 with inherited bone marrow failure, due to receive a stem cell transplant. The CDR3 runs from the conserved cysteine through the conserved F or W. The D gene is left open where the match is weak. Where a row states a size, it is once, few, many or the class of an expanded clone; other rows omit it.

TRBV4-2	.	TRBJ2-7	many	CASSQDWLATYEQYF	TGTGCCAGCAGCCAAGATTGGCTAGCGACCTACGAGCAGTACTTC
TRBV12-3/TRBV12-4	TRBD1	TRBJ1-4	.	CASSFHGLEIRDSGRFF	TGTGCCAGCAGTTTCCATGGTTTAGAGATCAGGGACAGTGGACGGTTTTTT
TRBV15	.	TRBJ2-7	many	CATSRDRLTSYEQYF	TGTGCCACCAGCAGAGACCGACTGACCTCCTACGAGCAGTACTTC
TRBV20-1	.	TRBJ2-5	few	CSARMVSSYGTQYF	TGCAGTGCTAGAATGGTGTCTAGCTACGGGACCCAGTACTTC
TRBV19	.	TRBJ1-1	once	CASSISATGEAFF	TGTGCCAGTAGTATCTCGGCGACCGGAGAAGCTTTCTTT
TRBV21-1	.	TRBJ2-2	.	CASSEDRGMAGELFF	TGTGCCAGCAGCGAGGACAGGGGAATGGCCGGGGAGCTGTTTTTT
TRBV7-2	.	TRBJ1-6	few	CASSLGLGHNSPLHF	TGTGCCAGCAGCTTGGGCCTTGGCCATAATTCACCCCTCCACTTT
TRBV20-1	.	TRBJ1-2	many	CSAAKGHDGYTF	TGCAGTGCTGCAAAAGGGCATGATGGCTACACCTTC
TRBV29-1	.	TRBJ2-1	many	CSVFGPSGDNEQFF	TGCAGCGTTTTCGGCCCTTCGGGGGATAATGAGCAGTTCTTC
TRBV27	.	TRBJ1-2	many	CASSLQGSGYTF	TGTGCCAGCAGTCTCCAGGGTTCCGGCTACACCTTC
TRBV20-1	TRBD2	TRBJ2-2	.	CSARDPTGGQPGELFF	TGCAGTGCTAGAGATCCGACGGGAGGGCAGCCCGGGGAGCTGTTTTTT
TRBV4-1	TRBD1	TRBJ2-2	many	CASSLWTGDTGELFF	TGCGCCAGCAGCCTGTGGACAGGGGACACCGGGGAGCTGTTTTTT
TRBV6-5	.	TRBJ2-5	many	CASSYSEGVGETQYF	TGTGCCAGCAGTTACTCGGAGGGGGTGGGGGAGACCCAGTACTTC
TRBV27	TRBD1	TRBJ1-4	many	CASSTGTGGEKLFF	TGTGCCAGCAGCACCGGGACAGGAGGTGAAAAACTGTTTTTT
TRBV7-8	.	TRBJ2-2	many	CASSSVRAGELFF	TGTGCCAGCAGCTCGGTCCGGGCCGGGGAGCTGTTTTTT
TRBV7-2	.	TRBJ2-3	many	CASRVRGTSLATQYF	TGTGCCAGCCGGGTGAGGGGCACATCGTTAGCTACGCAGTATTTT
TRBV11-2	.	TRBJ2-3	many	CASSLFGAPEGVQYF	TGTGCCAGCAGCTTATTCGGGGCCCCGGAGGGTGTGCAGTATTTT
TRBV30	TRBD2	TRBJ2-1	.	CAWSKLSGQTNEQFF	TGTGCCTGGAGCAAGCTTAGCGGGCAAACCAATGAGCAGTTCTTC
TRBV9	TRBD2	TRBJ2-1	many	CASSVGSTSNFHNEQFF	TGTGCCAGCAGCGTAGGCTCGACTAGCAATTTTCACAATGAGCAGTTCTTC
TRBV12-3/TRBV12-4	TRBD2	TRBJ2-2	many	CASSFGTSGAGELFF	TGTGCCAGCAGTTTTGGGACTAGCGGGGCCGGGGAGCTGTTTTTT
TRBV7-9	TRBD1	TRBJ2-7	few	CASGQVFYEQYF	TGTGCCAGCGGACAGGTATTCTACGAGCAGTACTTC
TRBV24-1	TRBD2	TRBJ2-5	many	CATSDLKPASGRAQETQYF	TGTGCCACCAGTGATTTAAAGCCGGCTAGCGGGAGGGCCCAAGAGACCCAGTACTTC
TRBV12-3/TRBV12-4	TRBD1	TRBJ2-7	many	CASNRQGPSYEQYF	TGTGCCAGCAACAGACAGGGGCCTTCCTACGAGCAGTACTTC
TRBV27	TRBD2	TRBJ2-1	many	CASSLAGGRSYNEQFF	TGTGCCAGCAGTCTAGCGGGAGGTAGGTCCTACAATGAGCAGTTCTTC
TRBV4-1	TRBD1	TRBJ2-7	few	CASSQGAPGTGLHEQYF	TGCGCCAGCAGCCAAGGCGCCCCCGGGACAGGGTTACACGAGCAGTACTTC
TRBV12-3/TRBV12-4	TRBD1	TRBJ2-7	many	CASSLVPTGTGEQYF	TGTGCCAGCAGTTTAGTCCCGACCGGGACAGGAGAGCAGTACTTC